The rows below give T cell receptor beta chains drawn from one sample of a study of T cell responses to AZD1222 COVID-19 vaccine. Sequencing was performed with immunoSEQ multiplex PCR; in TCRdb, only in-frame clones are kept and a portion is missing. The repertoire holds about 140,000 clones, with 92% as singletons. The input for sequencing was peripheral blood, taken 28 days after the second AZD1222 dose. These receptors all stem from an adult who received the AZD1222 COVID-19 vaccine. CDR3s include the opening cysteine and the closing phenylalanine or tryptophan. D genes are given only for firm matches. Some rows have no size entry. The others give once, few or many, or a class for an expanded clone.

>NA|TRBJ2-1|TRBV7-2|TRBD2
CASNSRRDLAGGLKFF
TGTGCCAGCAACTCGCGCCGGGATCTAGCGGGGGGGCTCAAGTTCTTC
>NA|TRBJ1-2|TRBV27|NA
CASSFTGSRDYGYTF
TGTGCCAGCAGTTTCACAGGGTCTCGTGACTATGGCTACACCTTC
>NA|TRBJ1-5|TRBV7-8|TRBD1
CASSFGQGNQPQHF
TGTGCCAGCAGCTTCGGACAGGGGAATCAGCCCCAGCATTTT
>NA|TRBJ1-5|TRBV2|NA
CASSGEGVGNQPQHF
TGTGCCAGCAGTGGGGAGGGGGTTGGCAATCAGCCCCAGCATTTT
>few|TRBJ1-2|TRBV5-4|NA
CASSRPLTGRSSYGYTF
TGTGCCAGCAGCCGGCCTTTGACAGGAAGAAGTAGCTATGGCTACACCTTC
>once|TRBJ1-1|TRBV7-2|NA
CASSPQQGWNTEAFF
TGTGCCAGCAGCCCACAGCAGGGTTGGAACACTGAAGCTTTCTTT
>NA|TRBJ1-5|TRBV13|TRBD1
CASRRQGNNQPQHF
TGTGCCAGCAGACGACAGGGCAACAATCAGCCCCAGCATTTT
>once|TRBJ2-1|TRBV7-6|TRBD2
CASSPGLAPYNEQFF
TGTGCCAGCAGCCCGGGACTAGCGCCGTACAATGAGCAGTTCTTC
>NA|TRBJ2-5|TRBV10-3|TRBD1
CASRTGNQETQYF
TGTGCCTCCCGGACAGGGAACCAAGAGACCCAGTACTTC
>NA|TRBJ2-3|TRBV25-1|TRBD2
CASSESGTSGSTDTQYF
TGTGCCAGCAGTGAATCCGGGACTAGCGGGAGCACAGATACGCAGTATTTT
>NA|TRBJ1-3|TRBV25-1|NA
CASRGRISGNTIYF
TGTGCCAGCAGAGGACGGATCTCTGGAAACACCATATATTTT
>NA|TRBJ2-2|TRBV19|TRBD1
CASSIGTGGDTGELFF
TGTGCCAGTAGTATTGGGACAGGGGGCGACACCGGGGAGCTGTTTTTT
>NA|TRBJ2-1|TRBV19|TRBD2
CASSRVNSGGANEQFF
TGTGCCAGTAGTCGAGTGAATAGCGGGGGGGCAAATGAGCAGTTCTTC
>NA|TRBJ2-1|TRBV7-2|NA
CASSLGRGPGDEQFF
TGTGCCAGCAGCTTAGGCCGGGGGCCCGGAGATGAGCAGTTCTTC
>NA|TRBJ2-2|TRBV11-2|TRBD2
CASSLLAGGLIPFF
TGTGCCAGCAGCTTACTTGCGGGGGGTTTGATTCCGTTTTTT
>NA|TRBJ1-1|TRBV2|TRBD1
CASRPGTGGTEAFF
TGTGCCAGCAGGCCCGGGACAGGGGGCACTGAAGCTTTCTTT
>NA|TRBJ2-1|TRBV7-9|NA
CASWDQSNEQFF
TGTGCCAGCTGGGACCAATCCAATGAGCAGTTCTTC
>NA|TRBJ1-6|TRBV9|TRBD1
CASSVADRGGSPLHF
TGTGCCAGCAGCGTCGCTGACAGGGGAGGATCACCCCTCCACTTT
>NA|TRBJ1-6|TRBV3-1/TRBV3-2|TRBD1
CASSQDARYQGAGSPLHF
TGTGCCAGCAGCCAAGATGCTAGGTATCAGGGGGCAGGCTCACCCCTCCACTTT
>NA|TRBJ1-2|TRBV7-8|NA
CASGAENGYTF
TGTGCCAGCGGGGCCGAAAATGGCTACACCTTC
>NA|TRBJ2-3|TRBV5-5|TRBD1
CASSPDRGLTDTQYF
TGTGCCAGCAGCCCTGACAGGGGGCTCACAGATACGCAGTATTTT
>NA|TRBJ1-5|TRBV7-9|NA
CASSPHGNQPQHF
TGTGCCAGCAGCCCCCACGGCAATCAGCCCCAGCATTTT
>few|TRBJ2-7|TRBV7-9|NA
CASSRSAGSYEQYF
TGTGCCAGCAGCCGTTCGGCCGGCTCGTACGAGCAGTACTTC
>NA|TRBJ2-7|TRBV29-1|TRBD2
CSATGTSGTLLTYEQYF
TGCAGCGCTACCGGGACTAGCGGGACACTCCTTACCTACGAGCAGTACTTC
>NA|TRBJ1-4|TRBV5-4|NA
CASSSDSTNEKLFF
TGTGCCAGCAGCTCCGACTCAACTAATGAAAAACTGTTTTTT
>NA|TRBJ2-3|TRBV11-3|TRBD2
CASSLGLSVLAGDTDTQYF
TGTGCCAGCAGCTTAGGCCTGTCCGTTCTAGCGGGAGACACAGATACGCAGTATTTT
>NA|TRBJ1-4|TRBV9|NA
CASSVGAGEGEKLFF
TGTGCCAGCAGCGTAGGGGCAGGGGAGGGCGAAAAACTGTTTTTT
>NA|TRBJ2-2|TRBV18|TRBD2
CASSGLAGEDTGELFF
TGTGCCAGCTCTGGCCTCGCGGGAGAGGACACCGGGGAGCTGTTTTTT